The 17 T cell receptor beta chains reported below all come from one sample, sequenced in a study of CD4 and CD8 cells across lung adenocarcinoma regions. TCRdb re-derived calls from the PCR reads in MiXCR, one entry per CDR3 protein. Of over 15,000 distinct CDR3 sequences listed, under 60% are singletons. Material: CD8+ T cells from the center of a lung tumor. The receptors derive from a female donor with lung adenocarcinoma. The CD4 and CD8 labels of this study may be unreliable.

As to this clonotype: No conserved phenylalanine or tryptophan is present at the end of the CDR3, so a read error is the likely explanation. Because the CDR3's place on the DNA is in doubt, the DNA is left out and the CDR3 is given as listed by TCRdb. The V gene is TRBV9, the J gene TRBJ2-5; TRBD1 reflects the table's D call only, with no check against the DNA. The CDR3 spans 24 residues, counting both ends. CDR1 SGDLS and CDR2 YYNGEE come from the germline V gene. The CDR3 reads CVETRFHHVALAGLELLSSTNPPR.

This clonotype was picked up many times. This chain joins TRBV4-1 and TRBJ2-3, with 14 bases aligning to TRBD2. CDR3 size: 20 residues. V shed 1 base, J shed 0 bases, and the junction held 9 bases outside the gene matches. Per germline, CDR1 MGHRA and CDR2 YSYEKL. The DNA of the CDR3 is TGCGCCAGCAGCCAAGTACCGGGACTAGCGGGAGAGGTTAGCACAGATACGCAGTATTTT. Amino acids: CASSQVPGLAGEVSTDTQYF.

This clonotype appeared many times. The V and J genes are TRBV6-1 and TRBJ2-7, with D possibly TRBD1 on 5 matching bases. Trimming removed 5 bases from V and 4 bases from J, with 15 bases in between. Germline V CDR1 and CDR2: MNHNS, SASEGT. CDR3 size: 14 residues. The chain's CDR3 is CASSTGAPWYEQYF. The CDR3 nucleotides are TGTGCCAGCAGTACAGGCGCCCCATGGTACGAGCAGTACTTC.

This clonotype was recorded a few times. This chain links TRBV5-1 with TRBJ2-5; tentative D call: TRBD1 (5 bases). V lost 0 bases to trimming and J lost 1 base, with 16 bases between them. Germline V gives CDR1 SGHRS, CDR2 YFSETQ. The CDR3 length is 17 residues. The CDR3 loop is CASSLGPIDSAQETQYF. Here the CDR3 DNA reads TGCGCCAGCAGCTTGGGCCCCATCGACAGTGCCCAAGAGACCCAGTACTTC.

This clonotype was seen a handful of times. The chain combines TRBV4-1 with TRBJ1-2, with D maybe TRBD1 (5 bases). Deletions cut 5 bases from V and 3 bases from J, with 13 bases between. CDR1 and CDR2 from the germline V gene are MGHRA and YSYEKL. This CDR3 has 14 residues. The chain's CDR3 is CASSEARGHYGYTF. In DNA, the CDR3 is TGCGCCAGCAGCGAAGCACGGGGCCACTATGGCTACACCTTC.

The V and J genes are TRBV11-3 and TRBJ2-4, with D unresolved. Germline CDR1 SGHNT, CDR2 YENEEA. Trimming took 5 bases from V and 1 from J, leaving 12 bases between them. CDR3 size: 15 residues. DNA of the CDR3: TGTGCCAGCAGCCGATCGTCGATGGCCAAAAACATTCAGTACTTC. Translation gives CASSRSSMAKNIQYF.

As concerns this clonotype: Germline and junction disagree at one end, which may indicate a read error. The chain carries TRBV10-3 and TRBJ2-5; 8 bases fit TRBD1. The CDR3 extends over 16 amino acids. CDR1 is ENHRY and CDR2 is SYGVKD in the germline V gene. Here the CDR3 reads CAIRASGGGDTETQYF. In nucleotides, the CDR3 is TGTGCCATCAGGGCTTCAGGGGGCGGTGACACAGAGACCCAGTACTTT.

By share of the sample, this clonotype is medium-sized. A read error may account for a junction end that differs from germline. This chain links TRBV6-5 with TRBJ2-5, with a possible D match to TRBD1 (5 bases). Germline loops: CDR1 MNHEY, CDR2 SVGAGI. The CDR3 runs to 10 residues. The CDR3 loop reads CASRGPSVHF. The CDR3 region has the DNA TGTGCCAGCAGGGGGCCGAGTGTACACTTC.

The CDR3 protein is CARGGGGGGGGYNEQFF. In nucleotides, the CDR3 is TGTGCCAGGGGGGGAGGGGGGGGGGGGGGGGGCTACAATGAGCAGTTCTTC. The J gene is TRBJ2-1, the V gene TRBV7-2; D is perhaps TRBD2 (7 bases). The V gene's germline CDR1 is SGHTA and CDR2 FQGNSA. Trimming took off 9 bases at V and 3 bases at J, with 24 bases between the two ends. CDR3 length equals 17 residues.

V usage is TRBV6-1 and J usage is TRBJ2-5; 11 bases match TRBD2. Losses at the gene ends were 11 bases for V and 8 bases for J; bases not matched to a gene: 16. Germline V gene sequence: CDR1 MNHNS, CDR2 SASEGT. The CDR3 is made up of 15 amino acids. Written as DNA, the CDR3 is TGTGCCGGCGGGGTCGCTAGCGGGGGGCCAGATACCCAGTACTTC. Protein sequence: CAGGVASGGPDTQYF.

This clonotype was seen just once. The CDR3 sequence is CASSWTGEGNSPLHF. The CDR3 DNA sequence: TGTGCCAGCAGCTGGACAGGGGAGGGTAATTCACCCCTCCACTTT. V usage is TRBV6-1 and J usage is TRBJ1-6; TRBD1 agrees at 9 bases. There are 15 residues in the CDR3. The germline gives CDR1 MNHNS, CDR2 SASEGT. With V trimmed by 6 bases and J by 6 bases, 6 bases remained unmatched.

About this clonotype itself: A read error may produce the germline difference seen at one junction end. The chain combines TRBV6-1 with TRBJ2-3; 12 bases align to TRBD2. The germline V gene has CDR1 MNHNS and CDR2 SASEGT. There are 18 residues in the CDR3. The CDR3, as DNA: TGTGCCAGCAGTCGCGGACTAGCGGGACGGCGTGCCACAGACACGCAGTACTTT. Amino acid sequence: CASSRGLAGRRATDTQYF.

In regard to this clonotype: One end of the junction varies from germline; a read error may be responsible. The chain uses TRBV10-1 and TRBJ2-3; D gene unclear. The CDR3 totals 15 residues. Germline CDR1 WNHNN, CDR2 SYGVQD (reference sequence). The CDR3 is CGASHDGRGQDTQYF. CDR3 DNA: TGCGGCGCGAGTCACGACGGCCGTGGCCAAGATACCCAGTATTTC.

The chain links TRBV6-1 to TRBJ2-5; 8 nucleotides agree with TRBD1. The DNA matches TRBJ2-7 better at its end, which makes the J call doubtful. CDR3 length: 13 residues. Looked up from germline, CDR1 is MNHNS and CDR2 is SASEGT. CDR3: CASTSGGGYEQYF. The CDR3 DNA reads as TGTGCCAGCACCTCAGGGGGCGGGTACGAGCAGTACTTC.

As concerns this clonotype: One junction end disagrees with the germline gene, perhaps due to a read error. This rearrangement joins TRBV6-1 to TRBJ2-4; either TRBD1 or TRBD2 may supply D (6 bases each). Germline V gives CDR1 MNHNS, CDR2 SASEGT. The CDR3 length is 16 residues. Here the CDR3 reads CASRVGGLISKNTQYF. The CDR3 DNA is TGTGCCAGCCGTGTCGGGGGCCTCATTTCCAAAAACACGCAGTATTTC.

The CDR3, as DNA: TGTGCCAGCAGCTTAATTAGCGGGGGCACAGATACGCAGTATTTT. Residues: CASSLISGGTDTQYF. The chain uses TRBV11-2 and TRBJ2-3, with TRBD2 identical over 8 bases. With V trimmed by 2 bases and J by 1 base, 2 bases remained unmatched. The CDR3 consists of 15 residues. CDR1 SGHAT and CDR2 FQNNGV come from the germline V gene.

This clonotype was seen ten or more times. DNA of the CDR3: TGTGCCAGCACAGGCCCAGCCCTTACCCTCTCCTACGAGCAGTACTTC. Amino acid sequence: CASTGPALTLSYEQYF. The chain employs TRBV6-1 and TRBJ2-7; no definite D call. This CDR3 spans 16 amino acids. From germline, CDR1 is MNHNS and CDR2 SASEGT. The germline V and J ends were trimmed by 7 bases and 0 bases, with 19 bases remaining between them.